The source of this TCR beta chain is a study of PD-L1 blockade in urothelial cancer. Overall study context: Blood samples had a median of about 140,000 T cells, 75,000 to 90,000 unique TCRs, and clonality roughly 0.073.

Some clones are missing from TCRdb's copy, which holds only in-frame ones; the method was immunoSEQ multiplex PCR. The table shows about 83,000 clones, with around 90% occurring only once. The V gene lost 7 bases and the J gene lost 5 bases, with 14 bases spanning the gap. The CDR3 contains 13 residues. Germline assignment: CDR1 MNHEY and CDR2 SVGAGI. The TCR sequence derives from a woman in her 70s with urothelial cancer. This chain uses TRBV6-5 with TRBJ2-5; tentatively, D is TRBD2 (7 bases). The starting material was PBMCs, obtained around atezolizumab (anti-PD-L1) treatment. CDR3 nucleotides: TGTGCCAGCAAGGGGGGGCTCGGGGAGACCCAGTACTTC. It encodes CASKGGLGETQYF.